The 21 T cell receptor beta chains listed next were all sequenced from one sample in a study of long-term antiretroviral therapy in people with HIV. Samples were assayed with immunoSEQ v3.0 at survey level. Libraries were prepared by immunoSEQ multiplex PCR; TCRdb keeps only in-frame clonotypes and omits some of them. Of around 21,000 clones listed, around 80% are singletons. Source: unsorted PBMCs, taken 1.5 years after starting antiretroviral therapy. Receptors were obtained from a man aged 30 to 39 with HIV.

The CDR3 region has the DNA TGCGCCAGCAGCTTACAGGGTTCTGAAGCTTTCTTT. Translating it yields CASSLQGSEAFF. The chain couples TRBV5-1 to TRBJ1-1, with a tentative D call TRBD1 (6 bases). Trimming took 2 bases from V and 6 from J, leaving 8 bases between them. Germline V gene data show CDR1 as SGHRS and CDR2 as YFSETQ. The CDR3 is 12 amino acids.

The DNA for the CDR3 is TGTGCCAGCAGTTACGACCGGAGGGCCACTGAAGCTTTCTTT. Translated: CASSYDRRATEAFF. The genes are TRBV6-6 and TRBJ1-1; the D is unclear. CDR1 and CDR2 (germline): MNHNY, SVGAGI (reference sequence). The V end lost 2 bases, the J end lost 4 bases, and 11 bases lay between the germline ends. The CDR3 is 14 amino acids.

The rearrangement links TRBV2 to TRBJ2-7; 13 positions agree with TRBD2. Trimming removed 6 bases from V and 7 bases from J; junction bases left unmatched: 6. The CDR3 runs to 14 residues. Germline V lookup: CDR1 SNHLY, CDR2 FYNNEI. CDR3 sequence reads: CASSGGTSGEEQYF. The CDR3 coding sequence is TGTGCCAGCAGCGGGGGGACTAGCGGGGAGGAGCAGTACTTC.

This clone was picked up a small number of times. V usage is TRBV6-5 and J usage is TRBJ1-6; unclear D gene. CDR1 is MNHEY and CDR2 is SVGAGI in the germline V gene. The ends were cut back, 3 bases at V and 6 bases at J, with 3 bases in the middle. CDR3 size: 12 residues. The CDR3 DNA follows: TGTGCCAGCAGTTATCCTAATTCACCCCTCCACTTT. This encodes CASSYPNSPLHF.

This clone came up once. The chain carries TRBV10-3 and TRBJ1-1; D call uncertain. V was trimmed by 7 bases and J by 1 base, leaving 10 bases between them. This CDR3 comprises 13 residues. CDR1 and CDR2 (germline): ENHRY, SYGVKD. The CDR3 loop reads CAINEGKNTEAFF. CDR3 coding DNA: TGTGCCATCAACGAGGGAAAGAACACTGAAGCTTTCTTT.

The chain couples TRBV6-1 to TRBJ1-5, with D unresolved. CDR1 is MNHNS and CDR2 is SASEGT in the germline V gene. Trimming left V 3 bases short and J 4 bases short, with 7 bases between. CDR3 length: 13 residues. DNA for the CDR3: TGTGCCAGCAGTGAGTCTATAAATCAGCCCCAGCATTTT. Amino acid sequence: CASSESINQPQHF.

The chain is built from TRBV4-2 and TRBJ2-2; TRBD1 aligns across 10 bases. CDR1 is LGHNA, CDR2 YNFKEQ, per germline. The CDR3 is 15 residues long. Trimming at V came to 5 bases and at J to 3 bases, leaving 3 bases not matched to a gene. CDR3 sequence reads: CASSYGTGDTGELFF. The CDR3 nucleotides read TGTGCCAGCAGCTACGGGACAGGGGACACCGGGGAGCTGTTTTTT.

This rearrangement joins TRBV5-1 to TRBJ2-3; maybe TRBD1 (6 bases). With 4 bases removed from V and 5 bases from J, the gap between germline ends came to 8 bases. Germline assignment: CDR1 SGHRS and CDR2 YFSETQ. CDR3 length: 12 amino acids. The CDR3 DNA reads TGCGCCAGCAGCCCAGGGGTAGATACGCAGTATTTT. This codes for CASSPGVDTQYF.

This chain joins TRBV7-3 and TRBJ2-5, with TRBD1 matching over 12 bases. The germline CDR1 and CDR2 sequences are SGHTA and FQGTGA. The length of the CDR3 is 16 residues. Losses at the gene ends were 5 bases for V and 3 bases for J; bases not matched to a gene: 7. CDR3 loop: CASSPPGQGAKETQYF. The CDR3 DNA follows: TGTGCCAGCAGCCCCCCGGGACAGGGGGCGAAAGAGACCCAGTACTTC.

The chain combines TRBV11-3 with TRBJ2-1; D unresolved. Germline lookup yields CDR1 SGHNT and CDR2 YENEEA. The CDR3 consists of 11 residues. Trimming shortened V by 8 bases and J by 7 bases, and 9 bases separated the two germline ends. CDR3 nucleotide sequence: TGTGCCAGCGGTCAGTCTAATGAGCAGTTCTTC. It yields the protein CASGQSNEQFF.

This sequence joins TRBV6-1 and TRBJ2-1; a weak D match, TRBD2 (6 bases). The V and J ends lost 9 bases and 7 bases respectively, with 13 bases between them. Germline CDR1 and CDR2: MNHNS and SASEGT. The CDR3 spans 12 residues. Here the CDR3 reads CASEGRGNEQFF. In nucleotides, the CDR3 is TGTGCCAGTGAGGGACGGGGGAATGAGCAGTTCTTC.

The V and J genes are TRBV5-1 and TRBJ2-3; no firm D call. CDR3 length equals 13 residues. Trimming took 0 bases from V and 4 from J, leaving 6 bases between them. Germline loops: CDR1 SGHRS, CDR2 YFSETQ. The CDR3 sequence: CASSLEGADTQYF. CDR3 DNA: TGCGCCAGCAGCTTGGAAGGCGCAGATACGCAGTATTTT.

The CDR3 nucleotides are TGTGCCAGCAGCCAAGAAGGACTAGCGGGAGTTGTTGAGCAGTTCTTC. Amino acid sequence: CASSQEGLAGVVEQFF. The chain combines TRBV4-2 with TRBJ2-1, with TRBD2 matching 13 bases. CDR1 LGHNA and CDR2 YNFKEQ come from the germline V gene. The CDR3 sequence is 16 residues long. The J segment lost 9 bases and the V segment lost 0 bases, leaving 5 bases of the junction unmatched.

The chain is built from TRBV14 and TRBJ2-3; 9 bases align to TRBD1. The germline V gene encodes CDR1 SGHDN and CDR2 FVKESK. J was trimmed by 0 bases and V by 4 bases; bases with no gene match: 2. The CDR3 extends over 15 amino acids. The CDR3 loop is CASSPGQGSTDTQYF. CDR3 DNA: TGTGCCAGCAGCCCGGGACAGGGAAGCACAGATACGCAGTATTTT.

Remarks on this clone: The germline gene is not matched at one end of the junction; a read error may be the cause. CDR3 loop: CASSQDRESIQYF. For the CDR3, the DNA is TGTGCTAGCAGCCAGGACAGGGAGTCTATTCAGTACTTC. This chain uses TRBV7-7 with TRBJ2-7; 8 bases align to TRBD1. CDR3 length equals 13 residues. Germline CDR1 reads SSHAT; CDR2 reads FNYEAQ (reference sequence).

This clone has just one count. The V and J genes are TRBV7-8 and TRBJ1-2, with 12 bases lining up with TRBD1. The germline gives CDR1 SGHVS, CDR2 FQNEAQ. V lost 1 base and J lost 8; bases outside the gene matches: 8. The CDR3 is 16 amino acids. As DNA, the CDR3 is TGTGCCAGCAGCTTAGAGTGGGACAGGGGGCTGGGGGGCTACACCTTC. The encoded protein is CASSLEWDRGLGGYTF.

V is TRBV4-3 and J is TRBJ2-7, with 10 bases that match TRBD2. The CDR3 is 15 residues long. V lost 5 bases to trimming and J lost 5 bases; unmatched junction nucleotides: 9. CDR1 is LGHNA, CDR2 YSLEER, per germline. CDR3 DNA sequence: TGCGCCAGCAGCGTACAGCGGGGGGGCTCGGACGAGCAGTACTTC. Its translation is CASSVQRGGSDEQYF.

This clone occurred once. CDR3 in DNA: TGCGCCAGCAGCCAAGATTCGAGGGGGGTAGGAAACACCATATATTTT. It yields the protein CASSQDSRGVGNTIYF. V is TRBV4-3 and J is TRBJ1-3, with D tentatively TRBD1 (6 bases). This CDR3 contains 16 residues. The V and J ends lost 0 bases and 4 bases respectively, with 13 bases between them. The germline gives CDR1 LGHNA, CDR2 YSLEER.

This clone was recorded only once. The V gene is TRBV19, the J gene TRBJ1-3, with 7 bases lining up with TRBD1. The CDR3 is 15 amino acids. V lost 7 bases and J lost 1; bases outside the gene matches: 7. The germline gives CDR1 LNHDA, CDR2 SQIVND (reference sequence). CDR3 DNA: TGTGCCAGTAACGACAGGGATTTTTCTGGAAACACCATATATTTT. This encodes CASNDRDFSGNTIYF.

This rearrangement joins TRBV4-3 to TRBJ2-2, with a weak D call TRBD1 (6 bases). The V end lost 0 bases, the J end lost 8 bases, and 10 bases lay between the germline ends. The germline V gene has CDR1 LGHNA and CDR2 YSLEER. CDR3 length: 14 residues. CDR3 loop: CASSQDRGMGELFF. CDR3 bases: TGCGCCAGCAGCCAAGACAGGGGTATGGGGGAGCTGTTTTTT.

CDR3 in DNA: TGCGCCAGCAGTGTCGGGGGCTCCCATTACGAGCAGTACTTC. Translation: CASSVGGSHYEQYF. The chain has TRBV10-2 and TRBJ2-7; either TRBD1 or TRBD2 may supply D (6 bases each). Trimming shortened V by 4 bases and J by 4 bases, and 14 bases separated the two germline ends. CDR1 is WSHSY, CDR2 SAAADI, per germline. The CDR3 runs 14 residues.